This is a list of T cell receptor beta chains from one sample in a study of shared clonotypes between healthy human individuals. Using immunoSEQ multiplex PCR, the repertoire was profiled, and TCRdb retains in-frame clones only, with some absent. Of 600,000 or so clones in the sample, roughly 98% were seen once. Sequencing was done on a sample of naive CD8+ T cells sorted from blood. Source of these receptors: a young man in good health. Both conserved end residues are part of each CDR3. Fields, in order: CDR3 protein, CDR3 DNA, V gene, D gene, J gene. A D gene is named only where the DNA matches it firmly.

CATSRDRSLTYEQYF TGTGCCACCAGCAGAGATCGATCGTTGACCTACGAGCAGTACTTC TRBV15 NA TRBJ2-7
CASSAWDREETQYF TGTGCCAGCAGCGCGTGGGACAGAGAAGAGACCCAGTACTTC TRBV9 TRBD1 TRBJ2-5
CASSFFGGSTDTQYF TGCGCCAGCAGCTTCTTTGGCGGCAGCACAGATACGCAGTATTTT TRBV5-1 NA TRBJ2-3
CASSSPGLAGSYEQYF TGTGCCAGCAGCTCGCCGGGACTAGCAGGTTCCTACGAGCAGTACTTC TRBV7-9 TRBD2 TRBJ2-7
CASTKGGDFNGYTF TGTGCCAGCACCAAGGGAGGGGATTTCAATGGCTACACCTTC TRBV27 NA TRBJ1-2
CASSQGDGRGRIHEQYF TGCGCCAGCAGCCAAGGCGATGGCCGGGGGCGCATCCACGAGCAGTACTTC TRBV4-1 NA TRBJ2-7
CASSLGGLTEKLFF TGCGCCAGCAGCTTGGGGGGTCTTACCGAAAAACTGTTTTTT TRBV5-1 NA TRBJ1-4
CASSLDNKATNEKLFF TGTGCCAGCAGCCTGGACAACAAGGCAACTAATGAAAAACTGTTTTTT TRBV5-4 NA TRBJ1-4
CASSSEGTGAYEQYF TGTGCCAGCAGCTCCGAGGGGACGGGAGCCTACGAGCAGTACTTC TRBV11-2 NA TRBJ2-7
CASSQDRGTIFYEQYF TGCGCCAGCAGCCAAGATCGTGGGACTATATTCTACGAGCAGTACTTC TRBV4-3 TRBD2 TRBJ2-7
CASSWTGVETQYF TGTGCCAGCAGTTGGACAGGGGTTGAGACCCAGTACTTC TRBV28 TRBD1 TRBJ2-5
CASSSRDRSTDTQYF TGTGCCAGCAGCTCCCGGGACAGGAGCACAGATACGCAGTATTTT TRBV7-9 TRBD1 TRBJ2-3
CATSRERYGEQYF TGTGCCACCAGCAGAGAGCGTTATGGTGAGCAGTACTTC TRBV15 NA TRBJ2-7
CASSQGNVGPYEQYF TGCGCCAGCAGCCAAGGTAATGTGGGGCCGTACGAGCAGTACTTC TRBV4-3 NA TRBJ2-7
CASSSLSYEQYF TGTGCCAGCAGTTCTTTATCCTACGAGCAGTACTTC TRBV27 NA TRBJ2-7
CASSVAFVGNTEAFF TGTGCCAGCAGCGTAGCTTTTGTGGGGAACACTGAAGCTTTCTTT TRBV9 NA TRBJ1-1
CASQRGDSGMGYNEQFF TGTGCCAGCCAGAGGGGGGATAGCGGGATGGGCTACAATGAGCAGTTCTTC TRBV7-8 TRBD2 TRBJ2-1
CASSAGSLQYDNEQFF TGTGCCAGCAGCGCCGGCAGTCTACAATACGACAATGAGCAGTTCTTC TRBV9 NA TRBJ2-1
CASSWDSLGYGYTF TGTGCCAGCAGCTGGGACAGCTTGGGCTATGGCTACACCTTC TRBV11-2 TRBD1 TRBJ1-2
CSVGLALQETQYF TGCAGCGTTGGACTAGCCCTTCAAGAGACCCAGTACTTC TRBV29-1 TRBD2 TRBJ2-5
CASSPRGDQITGELFF TGTGCCAGCAGCCCCCGAGGTGACCAGATTACCGGGGAGCTGTTTTTT TRBV9 NA TRBJ2-2
CASSLGNEQFF TGTGCCAGCAGCTTAGGCAATGAGCAGTTCTTC TRBV11-1 NA TRBJ2-1